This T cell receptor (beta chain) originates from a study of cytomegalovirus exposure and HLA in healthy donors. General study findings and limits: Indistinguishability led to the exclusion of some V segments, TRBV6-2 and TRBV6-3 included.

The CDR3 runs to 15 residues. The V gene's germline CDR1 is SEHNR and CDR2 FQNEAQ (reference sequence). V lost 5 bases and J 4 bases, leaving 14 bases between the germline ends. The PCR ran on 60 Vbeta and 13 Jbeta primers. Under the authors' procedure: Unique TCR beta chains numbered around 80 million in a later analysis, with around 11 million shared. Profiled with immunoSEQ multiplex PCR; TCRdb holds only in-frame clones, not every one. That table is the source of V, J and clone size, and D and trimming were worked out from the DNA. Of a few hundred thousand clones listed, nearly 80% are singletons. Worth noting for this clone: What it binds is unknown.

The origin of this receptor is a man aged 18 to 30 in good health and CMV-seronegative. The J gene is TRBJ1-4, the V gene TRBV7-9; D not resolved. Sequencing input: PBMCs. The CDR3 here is CASSPSQYINEKLFF. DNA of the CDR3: TGTGCCAGCAGCCCTAGCCAGTATATTAATGAAAAACTGTTTTTT.